What follows are 32 T cell receptor beta chains derived from one specimen sequenced in a study of blood T cell repertoires in COVID-19 (dated by TCRdb to the early 2020s). The library came from the immunoSEQ multiplex PCR assay. The table comes from immuneACCESS by way of TCRdb, which keeps in-frame sequences with V and J called. Part of the clones is missing from these tables; in studies checked, under half for an unresolved V gene and the rest for unknown reasons. The sample table holds 200,000 to 250,000 clones, of which about 85% were seen once. The ten most abundant clones make up under 14% of the sample. The sample taken for sequencing was PBMCs or T cells enriched from blood (not recorded which). The receptor source for this set is a man aged 30 to 45 who had recovered from COVID-19.

The chain couples TRBV7-2 to TRBJ1-4, with TRBD1 matching over 8 bases. Germline CDR1 SGHTA, CDR2 FQGNSA. The ends lost 3 bases at V and 6 bases at J; junction bases unmatched: 3. The CDR3 is 14 residues long. In DNA, the CDR3 is TGTGCCAGCAGCTTTGCAGGGGGCTATGAAAAACTGTTTTTT. This encodes CASSFAGGYEKLFF.

V is TRBV9 and J is TRBJ1-6; maybe TRBD1 (5 bases). CDR1 SGDLS and CDR2 YYNGEE come from the germline V gene. The CDR3 is 15 residues long. The V and J ends lost 0 bases and 8 bases respectively, with 12 bases between them. The CDR3 bases are TGTGCCAGCAGCGTAGAGGGGCAGGCTGATTCACCCCTCCACTTT. Protein sequence: CASSVEGQADSPLHF.

The CDR3 reads CASSIRPSGRFMAEQFF. In DNA, the CDR3 is TGTGCCAGTAGTATAAGGCCTAGCGGGAGGTTTATGGCTGAGCAGTTCTTC. This chain joins TRBV19 and TRBJ2-1; 11 bases agree with TRBD2. Germline V CDR1 and CDR2: LNHDA, SQIVND (reference sequence). The trim removed 2 bases at V and 9 bases at J, leaving 12 bases unmatched. CDR3 length: 17 residues.

The sample holds a few counts of this clone. This chain joins TRBV10-3 and TRBJ1-1; 9 bases fit TRBD1. Trimming removed 4 bases from V and 11 bases from J; junction bases left unmatched: 2. This CDR3 has 11 residues. Germline CDR1 is ENHRY and CDR2 is SYGVKD. DNA for the CDR3: TGTGCCATCAGTGGACAGGGGGGCGCTTTCTTT. Its translation: CAISGQGGAFF.

V is TRBV19 and J is TRBJ1-5, with D perhaps matching TRBD1 (5 bases). The V end was cut by 7 bases, the J end by 5 bases, with 12 bases between. Germline V lookup: CDR1 LNHDA, CDR2 SQIVND (reference sequence). The CDR3 consists of 13 residues. For the CDR3, the DNA is TGTGCCAGTATGGCGCAGGGCCATCAGCCCCAGCATTTT. This codes for CASMAQGHQPQHF.

The rearrangement joins TRBV3-1 (or the pseudogene TRBV3-2) to TRBJ2-5, with D tentatively TRBD2 (6 bases). The V and J ends lost 4 bases and 1 base respectively, with 10 bases between them. Germline V CDR1 and CDR2: LGHDT, YNNKEL (reference sequence). The CDR3 totals 14 residues. CDR3 residues: CASSPGVSQETQYF. The CDR3 nucleotides are TGTGCCAGCAGCCCGGGGGTGTCCCAAGAGACCCAGTACTTC.

This clone was detected once. This rearrangement joins TRBV5-1 to TRBJ2-7, with D possibly matching TRBD2 (6 bases). This CDR3 comprises 14 residues. Germline CDR1 is SGHRS and CDR2 is YFSETQ. V was clipped by 4 bases and J by 0 bases, with 11 bases between them. As DNA, the CDR3 is TGCGCCAGCAGCCATGGGACTTTCTCCTACGAGCAGTACTTC. It yields the protein CASSHGTFSYEQYF.

The chain joins TRBV19 to TRBJ1-3; no clear D gene. Germline loops: CDR1 LNHDA, CDR2 SQIVND (reference sequence). The CDR3 totals 15 residues. V shed 3 bases and J shed 0 bases, with 9 bases lying between them. CDR3 sequence: CASSMLAYSGNTIYF. The CDR3 nucleotides are TGTGCCAGTAGTATGTTAGCCTACTCTGGAAACACCATATATTTT.

The rearrangement links TRBV5-4 to TRBJ1-2; D not certain. The CDR3 is made up of 15 amino acids. Germline CDR1 and CDR2: SGHNT and YYREEE (reference sequence). V shed 0 bases and J shed 7 bases, with 16 bases lying between them. The CDR3 nucleotides are TGTGCCAGCAGCTTGGCGTTCAGACTAGAAGGTGGCTACACCTTC. It encodes CASSLAFRLEGGYTF.

The chain combines TRBV30 with TRBJ1-1; maybe TRBD1 (5 bases). Trimming took 4 bases from V and 5 from J, leaving 17 bases between them. The CDR3 spans 14 residues. The germline V gene encodes CDR1 GTSNPN and CDR2 SVGIG (reference sequence). The CDR3 sequence is CAWTVQVIGTEAFF. The CDR3 DNA reads as TGTGCCTGGACCGTACAGGTTATAGGGACTGAAGCTTTCTTT.

The J gene is TRBJ2-7, the V gene TRBV7-2; 10 positions match TRBD2. Germline loops: CDR1 SGHTA, CDR2 FQGNSA. This CDR3 spans 15 amino acids. The J segment lost 3 bases and the V segment lost 6 bases, leaving 8 bases of the junction unmatched. The CDR3 nucleotides read TGTGCCAGCAGTCATATAGGACTAGCGGTCTACGAGCAGTACTTC. Translated: CASSHIGLAVYEQYF.

This chain links TRBV5-6 with TRBJ2-7, with D perhaps TRBD1 (6 bases). The CDR3 covers 13 residues. CDR1 and CDR2 (germline): SGHDT, YYEEEE. The V and J ends lost 5 bases and 6 bases respectively, with 15 bases between them. The CDR3 sequence: CASRLTGSGEQYF. DNA of the CDR3: TGTGCCAGCAGGCTTACAGGGTCCGGCGAGCAGTACTTC.

The rearrangement uses TRBV12-3 or TRBV12-4 and TRBJ1-1; tentatively, D is TRBD1 (5 bases). Trimming removed 9 bases at V and 11 bases at J, with 19 bases between. The CDR3 contains 12 residues. CDR3 amino acids: CASRQLPDRAFF. In DNA, the CDR3 is TGTGCCAGTCGACAGTTACCCGATAGGGCTTTCTTT.

Regarding this clone: The CDR3 carries no conserved terminal phenylalanine or tryptophan, so it likely arises from a read error. The DNA is omitted, as the CDR3 cannot be located on it reliably, and the CDR3 follows TCRdb's listing. The chain uses TRBV27 and TRBJ2-7; TRBD1 is taken as the D call from the table, unchecked against the DNA. Germline CDR1 and CDR2: MNHEY and SMNVEV (reference sequence). The CDR3 extends over 15 residues, inclusive of both ends. The CDR3 reads CASNAVGQGDPQDEG.

This chain connects TRBV28 to TRBJ1-5; tentatively, D is TRBD1 (6 bases). Per germline, CDR1 MDHEN and CDR2 SYDVKM. CDR3 size: 14 residues. The V end lost 6 bases, the J end lost 7 bases, and 16 bases lay between the germline ends. The CDR3 reads CASRDYRERQPQHF. As DNA, the CDR3 is TGTGCCAGCAGAGATTACAGGGAGCGGCAGCCCCAGCATTTT.

J is TRBJ1-5 and V is TRBV2; TRBD1 is a possible D gene (5 bases). CDR3 length: 14 amino acids. V was cut by 6 bases and J by 1 base, with 10 bases left in between. CDR1 is SNHLY and CDR2 is FYNNEI in the germline V gene. This chain's CDR3 is CASSAGLSNQPQHF. CDR3 in DNA: TGTGCCAGCAGCGCAGGGTTGAGCAATCAGCCCCAGCATTTT.

V usage is TRBV28 and J usage is TRBJ2-7, with 8 bases fitting TRBD2. This CDR3 is 16 amino acids long. The V gene's germline CDR1 is MDHEN and CDR2 SYDVKM. V shed 7 bases, J shed 3 bases, and the junction held 14 bases outside the gene matches. The CDR3 sequence: CASKAHGGRSVYEQYF. CDR3 DNA: TGTGCCAGCAAGGCCCATGGCGGGAGGAGTGTCTACGAGCAGTACTTC.

This chain joins TRBV29-1 and TRBJ1-2; D is ambiguous. Deletions cut 0 bases from V and 1 base from J, with 12 bases between. The germline V gene encodes CDR1 SQVTM and CDR2 ANQGSEA. This CDR3 contains 15 residues. The CDR3 bases are TGCAGCGTTGAAGATCGCGGCTACTATAACTATGGCTACACCTTC. The encoded protein is CSVEDRGYYNYGYTF.

The chain joins TRBV9 to TRBJ1-4; no reliable D call. The CDR3 contains 14 residues. V was cut by 2 bases and J by 0 bases, with 5 bases left in between. In germline, CDR1 is SGDLS, CDR2 YYNGEE. This CDR3 reads CASSVRPTNEKLFF. CDR3 in DNA: TGTGCCAGCAGCGTCAGGCCAACTAATGAAAAACTGTTTTTT.

The CDR3 spells CASSYFPSGSPLHF. CDR3 in DNA: TGTGCCAGCAGTTACTTCCCGTCGGGGTCACCCCTCCACTTT. The rearrangement uses TRBV6-2 or TRBV6-3 and TRBJ1-6; no firm D call. Per the germline V gene, CDR1 is MNHEY and CDR2 is SVGEGT. The V and J ends lost 1 base and 10 bases respectively, with 11 bases between them. This CDR3 has 14 amino acids.

J is TRBJ1-1 and V is TRBV15; 7 bases are shared with TRBD1. V shed 5 bases and J 8 bases; nucleotides not matched to a gene: 8. Per the germline V gene, CDR1 is LNHNV and CDR2 is YYDKDF (reference sequence). The CDR3 sequence is 13 residues long. CDR3 nucleotide sequence: TGTGCCACCAGCCAGGGGGACAACCTGGAAGCTTTCTTT. Its protein product is CATSQGDNLEAFF.

V gene TRBV11-3 combines with J gene TRBJ1-3; 8 positions match TRBD1. V lost 1 base, J lost 5 bases, and 4 bases stayed unmatched. The germline gives CDR1 SGHNT, CDR2 YENEEA. The CDR3 contains 15 residues. The chain's CDR3 is CASSLGGDRRNTIYF. CDR3 sequence (DNA): TGTGCCAGCAGCTTAGGGGGGGACAGGAGAAACACCATATATTTT.

As regards this clone: Different DNA sequences within this sample yield the same CDR3. The chain couples TRBV2 to TRBJ1-6; possible D gene TRBD1, 6 bases. The CDR3 spans 13 residues. Germline values: CDR1 SNHLY, CDR2 FYNNEI. The V and J ends lost 10 bases and 6 bases respectively, with 13 bases between them. The CDR3 DNA is TGTGCCACCAACAGGGATCCTAATTCACCCCTCCACTTT. Translating it yields CATNRDPNSPLHF.

The rearrangement uses TRBV12-3 or TRBV12-4 and TRBJ1-1; D is uncertain. V lost 2 bases to trimming and J lost 10 bases, with 8 bases between them. This CDR3 is built from 11 residues. DNA for the CDR3: TGTGCCAGCAGTTTACGAGGGAGAGCTTTCTTT. Protein product: CASSLRGRAFF.

V gene TRBV9 combines with J gene TRBJ2-3, with D tentatively TRBD2 (5 bases). The V gene's germline CDR1 is SGDLS and CDR2 YYNGEE. The CDR3 consists of 13 residues. V was shortened by 5 bases and J by 6 bases, with 13 bases between the two germline ends. CDR3 in amino acids: CASSRLSGDTQYF. CDR3 DNA sequence: TGTGCCAGCAGTCGGCTGTCGGGGGATACGCAGTATTTT.

The chain carries TRBV10-3 and TRBJ2-3; D is unresolved. Trimming removed 8 bases at V and 3 bases at J, with 18 bases between. CDR1 is ENHRY, CDR2 SYGVKD, per germline. The CDR3 spans 15 residues. The CDR3 protein is CAIARVGDPTDTQYF. CDR3 coding DNA: TGTGCCATCGCTCGGGTTGGAGATCCGACAGATACGCAGTATTTT.

This chain links TRBV10-3 with TRBJ2-1; 9 nucleotides line up with TRBD2. V lost 7 bases, J lost 8 bases, and 9 bases stayed unmatched. CDR3 length: 14 amino acids. Germline CDR1 reads ENHRY; CDR2 reads SYGVKD. CDR3 sequence (DNA): TGTGCCATCAAACCCGGTGGGACTAGCTATGAGCAGTTCTTC. The encoded protein is CAIKPGGTSYEQFF.

The count of this clone is one. The chain employs TRBV30 and TRBJ1-1; TRBD1 agrees at 7 bases. The junction had 3 bases not matched to a gene; V was cut back by 0 bases and J by 5 bases. This CDR3 comprises 13 residues. Germline CDR1 reads GTSNPN; CDR2 reads SVGIG (reference sequence). The CDR3 region is CAWSVGGGTEAFF. The CDR3 DNA is TGTGCCTGGAGTGTAGGGGGCGGGACTGAAGCTTTCTTT.

This chain uses TRBV28 with TRBJ2-3; a weak D match, TRBD2 (6 bases). Germline lookup yields CDR1 MDHEN and CDR2 SYDVKM. The CDR3 has 16 amino acids. The V end lost 2 bases, the J end lost 2 bases, and 14 bases lay between the germline ends. The CDR3 is CASSLAGQTTTDTQYF. CDR3 nucleotide sequence: TGTGCCAGCAGTTTAGCGGGGCAGACAACCACAGATACGCAGTATTTT.

The chain employs TRBV18 and TRBJ1-2, with 12 positions matching TRBD1. Trimming took 3 bases from V and 6 from J; bases not matched to a gene: 5. Germline assignment: CDR1 KGHSH and CDR2 LQKENI. This CDR3 is 15 amino acids long. The CDR3 loop is CASSPGQGATDGYTF. DNA of the CDR3: TGTGCCAGCTCACCGGGACAGGGGGCGACGGATGGCTACACCTTC.

This chain uses TRBV5-1 with TRBJ1-1; TRBD1 matches 7 bases. Germline V gives CDR1 SGHRS, CDR2 YFSETQ. The CDR3 is 13 residues long. J lost 5 bases, V lost 6 bases, and 7 bases had no gene match. The CDR3: CASMLQGGTEAFF. The CDR3 nucleotides are TGCGCCAGCATGCTCCAGGGGGGAACTGAAGCTTTCTTT.

The chain carries TRBV5-1 and TRBJ1-1; the match to TRBD1 covers 8 bases. V dropped 4 bases and J dropped 1; count of bases not matched to a gene: 9. CDR1 and CDR2 (germline): SGHRS, YFSETQ. This CDR3 region has 16 residues. CDR3 in amino acids: CASSLGSGTGNTEAFF. The DNA for the CDR3 is TGCGCCAGCAGCCTAGGATCCGGGACAGGGAACACTGAAGCTTTCTTT.